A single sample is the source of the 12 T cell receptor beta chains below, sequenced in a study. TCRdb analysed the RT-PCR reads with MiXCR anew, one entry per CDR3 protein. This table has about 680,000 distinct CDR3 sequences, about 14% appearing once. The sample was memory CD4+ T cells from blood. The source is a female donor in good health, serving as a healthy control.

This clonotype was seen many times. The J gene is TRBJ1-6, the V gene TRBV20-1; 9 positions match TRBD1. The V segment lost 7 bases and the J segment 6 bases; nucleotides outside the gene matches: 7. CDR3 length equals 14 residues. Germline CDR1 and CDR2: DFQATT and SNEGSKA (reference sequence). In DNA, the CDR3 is TGCAGTGTCGGGACAGGGTGGACTAATTCACCCCTCCACTTT. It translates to CSVGTGWTNSPLHF.

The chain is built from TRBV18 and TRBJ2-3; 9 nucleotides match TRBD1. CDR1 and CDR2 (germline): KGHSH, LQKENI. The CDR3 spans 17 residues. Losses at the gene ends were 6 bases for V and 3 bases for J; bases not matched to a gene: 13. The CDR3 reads CASSLLFETGGTDTQYF. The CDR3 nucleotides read TGTGCCAGCTCCCTTCTATTCGAGACAGGGGGAACAGATACGCAGTATTTT.

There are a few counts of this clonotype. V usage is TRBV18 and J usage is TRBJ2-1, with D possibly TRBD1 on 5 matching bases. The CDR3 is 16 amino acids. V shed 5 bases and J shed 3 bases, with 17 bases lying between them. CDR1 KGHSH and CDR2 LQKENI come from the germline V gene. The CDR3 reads CASSGQRHSGYNEQFF. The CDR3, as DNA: TGTGCCAGCTCAGGACAAAGACACTCGGGCTACAATGAGCAGTTCTTC.

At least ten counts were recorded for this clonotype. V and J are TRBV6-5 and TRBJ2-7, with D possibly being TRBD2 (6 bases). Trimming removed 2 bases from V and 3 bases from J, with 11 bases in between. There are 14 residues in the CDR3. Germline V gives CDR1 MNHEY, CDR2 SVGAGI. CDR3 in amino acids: CASSYGGLGYEQYF. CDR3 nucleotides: TGTGCCAGCAGTTACGGGGGGTTGGGCTACGAGCAGTACTTC.

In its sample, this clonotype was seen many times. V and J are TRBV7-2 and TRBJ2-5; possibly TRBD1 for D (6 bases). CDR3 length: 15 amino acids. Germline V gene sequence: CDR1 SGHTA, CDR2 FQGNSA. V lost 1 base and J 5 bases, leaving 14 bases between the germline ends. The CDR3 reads CASSLVARGGETQYF. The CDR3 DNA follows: TGTGCCAGCAGCTTAGTTGCCAGGGGCGGCGAGACCCAGTACTTC.

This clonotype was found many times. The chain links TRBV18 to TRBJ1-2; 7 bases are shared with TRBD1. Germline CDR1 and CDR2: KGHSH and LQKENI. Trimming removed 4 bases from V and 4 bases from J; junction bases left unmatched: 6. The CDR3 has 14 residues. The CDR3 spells CASSRDRESYGYTF. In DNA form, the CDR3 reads TGTGCCAGCTCACGCGACAGGGAGAGCTATGGCTACACCTTC. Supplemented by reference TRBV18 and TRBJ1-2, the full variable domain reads NAGVMQNPRHLVRRRGQEARLRCSPMKGHSHVYWYRQLPEEGLKFMVYLQKENIIDESGMPKERFSAEFPKEGPSILRIQQVVRGDSAAYFCASSRDRESYGYTFGSGTRLTVV.

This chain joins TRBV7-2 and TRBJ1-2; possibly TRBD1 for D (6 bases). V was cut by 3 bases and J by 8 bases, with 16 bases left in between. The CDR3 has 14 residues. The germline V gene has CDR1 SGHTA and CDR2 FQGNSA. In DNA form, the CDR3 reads TGTGCCAGCAGCTTGGGGGCGTTTAATGACGGCTACACCTTC. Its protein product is CASSLGAFNDGYTF.

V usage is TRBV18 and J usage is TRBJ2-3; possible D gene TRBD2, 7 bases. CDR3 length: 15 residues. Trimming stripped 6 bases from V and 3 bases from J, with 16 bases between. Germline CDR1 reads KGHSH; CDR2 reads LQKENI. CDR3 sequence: CASSRSRGGTDTQYF. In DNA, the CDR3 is TGTGCCAGCTCGCGCTCCAGGGGAGGGACAGATACGCAGTATTTT.

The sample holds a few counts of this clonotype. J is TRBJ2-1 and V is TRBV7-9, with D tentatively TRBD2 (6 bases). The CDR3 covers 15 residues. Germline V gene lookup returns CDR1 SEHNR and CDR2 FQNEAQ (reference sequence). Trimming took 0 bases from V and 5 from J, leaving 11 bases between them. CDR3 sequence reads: CASSLAGTGHNEQFF. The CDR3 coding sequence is TGTGCCAGCAGCTTAGCCGGGACTGGCCACAATGAGCAGTTCTTC.

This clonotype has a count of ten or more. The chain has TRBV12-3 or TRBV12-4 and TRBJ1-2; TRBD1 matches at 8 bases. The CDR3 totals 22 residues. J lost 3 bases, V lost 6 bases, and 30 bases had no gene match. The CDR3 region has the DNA TGTGCCAGCAGAACCGGGAAAGCTGTAACATTGTGGGGACAGGACGGCGACTATGGCTACACCTTC. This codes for CASRTGKAVTLWGQDGDYGYTF.

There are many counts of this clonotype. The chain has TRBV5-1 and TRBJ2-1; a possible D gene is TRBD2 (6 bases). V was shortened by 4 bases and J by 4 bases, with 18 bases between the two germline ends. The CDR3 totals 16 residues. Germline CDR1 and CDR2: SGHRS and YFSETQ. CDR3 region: CASSQTLAQRYNEQFF. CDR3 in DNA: TGCGCCAGCAGCCAGACGCTAGCGCAACGATACAATGAGCAGTTCTTC.

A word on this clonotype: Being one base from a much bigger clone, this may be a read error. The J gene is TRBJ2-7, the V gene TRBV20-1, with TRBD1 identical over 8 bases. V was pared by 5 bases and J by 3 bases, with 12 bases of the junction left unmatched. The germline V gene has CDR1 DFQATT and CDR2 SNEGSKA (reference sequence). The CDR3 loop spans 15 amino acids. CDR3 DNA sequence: TGCAGTGCTTTGGAGGGACAGGAGGCCAACTACGAGCAGTACTTC. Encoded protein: CSALEGQEANYEQYF.